The 18 T cell receptor beta chains presented below share a single source sample, sequenced in a study of blood T cell repertoires in COVID-19. Some clones are missing from TCRdb's copy, which holds only in-frame ones; the method was immunoSEQ multiplex PCR. The data show 200,000 to 250,000 clones, about 90% seen once. Specimen: PBMCs or T cells enriched from blood (not recorded which). The receptors were sampled from a woman in her forties or fifties with acute COVID-19.

Written as DNA, the CDR3 is TGTGCCAGCTCACCCGGACTAGCGGGAGGGCCCCCAGAGACCCAGTACTTC. Residues: CASSPGLAGGPPETQYF. The chain uses TRBV18 and TRBJ2-5, with 15 bases identical to TRBD2. Germline V CDR1 and CDR2: KGHSH, LQKENI. With V trimmed by 3 bases and J by 4 bases, 6 bases remained unmatched. CDR3 size: 17 residues.

This clone was detected only once. V usage is TRBV7-2 and J usage is TRBJ2-1, with 9 nucleotides matching TRBD1. V was clipped by 2 bases and J by 7 bases; unmatched bases: 6. Germline assignment: CDR1 SGHTA and CDR2 FQGNSA. The CDR3 covers 15 residues. Written as DNA, the CDR3 is TGTGCCAGCAGCTTACCGGGACAGGGATTTAATGAGCAGTTCTTC. Its protein is CASSLPGQGFNEQFF.

The chain links TRBV28 to TRBJ1-2; maybe TRBD1 (5 bases). The CDR3 consists of 15 residues. V lost 1 base and J 2 bases, leaving 11 bases between the germline ends. The V gene's germline CDR1 is MDHEN and CDR2 SYDVKM. The CDR3 is CASSLSTSGNYGYTF. CDR3 DNA sequence: TGTGCCAGCAGTTTATCGACTTCAGGGAACTATGGCTACACCTTC.

This clone was recorded only once. The J gene is TRBJ2-7, the V gene TRBV6-6; 11 bases are a match to TRBD2. The V and J ends lost 2 bases and 5 bases, in that order; junction bases with no gene match: 5. Per germline, CDR1 MNHNY and CDR2 SVGAGI (reference sequence). This CDR3 contains 15 residues. CDR3 bases: TGTGCCAGCAGTTACCATAGCGGGAGGGGCAACGAGCAGTACTTC. Translated: CASSYHSGRGNEQYF.

The chain joins TRBV2 to TRBJ1-1; perhaps TRBD1 as D (6 bases). This CDR3 is 13 amino acids long. Germline lookup yields CDR1 SNHLY and CDR2 FYNNEI. The ends were cut back, 6 bases at V and 4 bases at J, with 12 bases in the middle. The CDR3 DNA follows: TGTGCCAGCAGATACAGGGAAGGCACTGAAGCTTTCTTT. This gives the protein CASRYREGTEAFF.

Concerning this clone: This sequence is one base from a far larger clone and is likely a read error. Here the CDR3 DNA reads TGTGCCAGCAGTTTGGGACAGGGGGCCTACGAGCAGTACTTC. Protein sequence: CASSLGQGAYEQYF. The chain uses TRBV7-6 and TRBJ2-7, with 11 bases aligning to TRBD1. The CDR3 is 14 residues long. The ends lost 6 bases at V and 2 bases at J; junction bases unmatched: 3. Germline V gene sequence: CDR1 SGHVS, CDR2 FNYEAQ.

The chain recombines TRBV3-1 (or the pseudogene TRBV3-2) with TRBJ2-4, with no clear D. Germline CDR1 LGHDT, CDR2 YNNKEL (reference sequence). This CDR3 has 14 residues. The V end was cut by 5 bases, the J end by 6 bases, with 14 bases between. Here the CDR3 reads CASSSPGFRNIQYF. The CDR3 DNA reads TGTGCCAGCAGCTCACCAGGTTTTAGAAACATTCAGTACTTC.

This chain uses TRBV12-3 or TRBV12-4 with TRBJ2-3; a possible D gene is TRBD1 (6 bases). Trimming removed 6 bases from V and 15 bases from J, with 16 bases in between. The CDR3 runs 11 residues. This CDR3 is CASSRNYRAYF. CDR3 nucleotides: TGTGCCAGCAGCCGAAATTACAGGGCTTATTTT.

In its sample, this clone was seen a few times. The chain has TRBV14 and TRBJ1-1, with TRBD1 as a possible D gene (6 bases). This CDR3 has 13 residues. Trimming took off 4 bases at V and 3 bases at J, with 9 bases between the two ends. Germline lookup yields CDR1 SGHDN and CDR2 FVKESK. In DNA form, the CDR3 reads TGTGCCAGCAGCCTACAGGGTGACACTGAAGCTTTCTTT. It specifies CASSLQGDTEAFF.

This clone was seen only a few times. The V and J genes are TRBV13 and TRBJ2-3; 12 nucleotides match TRBD2. This CDR3 has 14 residues. From germline, CDR1 is PRHDT and CDR2 FYEKMQ (reference sequence). Germline trimming cut 5 bases from V and 8 bases from J; bases unmatched to any gene: 5. In DNA form, the CDR3 reads TGTGCCAGCAGCCCCCTAGCGGGAGGGGGTACGCAGTATTTT. It codes for CASSPLAGGGTQYF.

This clone occurred a few times. This chain's CDR3 is CASSEFGRGNGELFF. The CDR3 DNA sequence: TGTGCCAGCAGTGAATTCGGGCGGGGGAACGGGGAGCTGTTTTTT. The chain has TRBV2 and TRBJ2-2, with 7 bases matching TRBD2. This CDR3 is 15 amino acids long. Germline CDR1 is SNHLY and CDR2 is FYNNEI. V gave up 2 bases and J gave up 7 bases; unmatched junction bases: 7.

This clone was counted a single time. J is TRBJ2-7 and V is TRBV20-1; the match to TRBD2 covers 9 bases. The length of the CDR3 is 14 residues. CDR1 and CDR2 from the germline V gene are DFQATT and SNEGSKA (reference sequence). J was trimmed by 2 bases and V by 3 bases; bases with no gene match: 5. The chain's CDR3 is CSASEAGGPYEQYF. The CDR3 DNA reads as TGCAGTGCTAGTGAGGCGGGAGGGCCCTACGAGCAGTACTTC.

The chain combines TRBV5-1 with TRBJ2-1; TRBD2 aligns across 16 bases. The CDR3 runs 19 residues. Per germline, CDR1 SGHRS and CDR2 YFSETQ. The trim removed 0 bases at V and 5 bases at J, leaving 8 bases unmatched. CDR3 bases: TGCGCCAGCAGCTTGGAGGGACTAGCGGGAGGGAAGGGCCACAATGAGCAGTTCTTC. Protein: CASSLEGLAGGKGHNEQFF. Full variable domain (missing parts from reference TRBV5-1 and TRBJ2-1): KAGVTQTPRYLIKTRGQQVTLSCSPISGHRSVSWYQQTPGQGLQFLFEYFSETQRNKGNFPGRFSGRQFSNSRSEMNVSTLELGDSALYLCASSLEGLAGGKGHNEQFFGPGTRLTVL.

CDR3 residues: CAWSAAGGTEAFF. CDR3 DNA: TGTGCCTGGAGTGCCGCAGGGGGCACTGAAGCTTTCTTT. J is TRBJ1-1 and V is TRBV30; 7 nucleotides line up with TRBD1. The V segment lost 1 base and the J segment 4 bases; nucleotides outside the gene matches: 3. The CDR3 spans 13 residues. CDR1 is GTSNPN and CDR2 is SVGIG in the germline V gene (reference sequence).

The V gene is TRBV27, the J gene TRBJ1-6; 12 bases agree with TRBD1. The germline V gene encodes CDR1 MNHEY and CDR2 SMNVEV (reference sequence). Unmatched junction bases numbered 7, after V lost 7 bases and J lost 9 bases. This CDR3 region has 15 residues. Here the CDR3 DNA reads TGTGCCAGCAATAAGGGACAGGGGGCGTCTTCACCCCTCCACTTT. Encoded protein: CASNKGQGASSPLHF.

The chain joins TRBV5-1 to TRBJ2-7, with 7 nucleotides matching TRBD2. CDR3 length: 15 residues. Germline V gene sequence: CDR1 SGHRS, CDR2 YFSETQ. Trimming cost V 5 bases and J 7 bases; bases outside gene matches: 15. The CDR3 DNA sequence: TGCGCCAGCAGTGATGTGGAGGGGAGGGTGATGGAGCAGTACTTC. As protein: CASSDVEGRVMEQYF.

The J gene is TRBJ2-5, the V gene TRBV7-2; D may be TRBD2 (6 bases). Germline assignment: CDR1 SGHTA and CDR2 FQGNSA. This CDR3 is built from 14 residues. V was cut by 6 bases and J by 2 bases, with 13 bases left in between. CDR3 amino acids: CASRLGGGQETQYF. CDR3 bases: TGTGCCAGCAGGCTCGGGGGTGGGCAAGAGACCCAGTACTTC.

The chain carries TRBV30 and TRBJ2-5; 10 bases line up with TRBD2. Germline lookup yields CDR1 GTSNPN and CDR2 SVGIG (reference sequence). This CDR3 has 12 residues. V was pared by 4 bases and J by 5 bases, with 1 base of the junction left unmatched. For the CDR3, the DNA is TGTGCCTGGACAGCGGGAGGGGAGACCCAGTACTTC. It specifies CAWTAGGETQYF.